This TCR beta chain stems from a study of blood T cell repertoires in COVID-19. The count of this clone is one. The data were produced by immunoSEQ multiplex PCR, yet TCRdb's version contains in-frame clones alone and is incomplete. Here the sample spans roughly 100,000 clones, 81% being singletons. This CDR3 region has 15 residues. CDR1 is SGHTA and CDR2 is FQGNSA in the germline V gene. V gave up 1 base and J gave up 3 bases; unmatched junction bases: 2. The chain joins TRBV7-2 to TRBJ1-5, with TRBD1 matching over 8 bases. The sample comprised peripheral blood. The sequence derives from a woman in her 70s with acute or convalescent COVID-19. The DNA of the CDR3 is TGTGCCAGCAGCTTAGGACAGGGGATCAATCAGCCCCAGCATTTT. Protein: CASSLGQGINQPQHF.